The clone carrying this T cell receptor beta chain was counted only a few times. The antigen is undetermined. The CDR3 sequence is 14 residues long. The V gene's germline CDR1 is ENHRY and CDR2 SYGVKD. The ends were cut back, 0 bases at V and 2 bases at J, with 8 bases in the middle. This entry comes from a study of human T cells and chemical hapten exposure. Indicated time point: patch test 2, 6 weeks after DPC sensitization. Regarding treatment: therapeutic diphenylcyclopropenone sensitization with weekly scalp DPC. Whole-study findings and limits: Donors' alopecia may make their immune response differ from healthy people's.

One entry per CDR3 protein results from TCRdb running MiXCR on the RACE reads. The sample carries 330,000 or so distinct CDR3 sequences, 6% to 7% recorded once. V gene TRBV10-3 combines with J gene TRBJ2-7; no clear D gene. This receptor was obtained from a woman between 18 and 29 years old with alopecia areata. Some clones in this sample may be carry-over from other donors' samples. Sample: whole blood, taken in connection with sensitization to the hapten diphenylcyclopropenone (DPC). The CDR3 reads CAISESTDTYEQYF. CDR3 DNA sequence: TGTGCCATCAGTGAGTCGACCGATACCTACGAGCAGTACTTC.